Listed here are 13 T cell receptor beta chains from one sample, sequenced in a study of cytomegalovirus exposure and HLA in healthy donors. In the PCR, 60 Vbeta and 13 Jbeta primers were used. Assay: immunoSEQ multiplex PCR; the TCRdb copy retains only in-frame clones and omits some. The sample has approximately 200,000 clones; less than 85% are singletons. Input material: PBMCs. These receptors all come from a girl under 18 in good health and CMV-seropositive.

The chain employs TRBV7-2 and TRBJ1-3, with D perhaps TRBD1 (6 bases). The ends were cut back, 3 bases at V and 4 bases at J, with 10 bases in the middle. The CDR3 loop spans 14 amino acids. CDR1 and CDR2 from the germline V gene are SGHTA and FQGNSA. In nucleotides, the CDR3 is TGTGCCAGCAGCTTCTGGACAGCAGGAAACACCATATATTTT. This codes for CASSFWTAGNTIYF.

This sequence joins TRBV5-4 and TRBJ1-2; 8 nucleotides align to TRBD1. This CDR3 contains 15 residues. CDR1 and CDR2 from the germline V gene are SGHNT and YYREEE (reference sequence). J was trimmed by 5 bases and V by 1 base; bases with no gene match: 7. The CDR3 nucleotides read TGTGCCAGCAGCTTGCTGACAGGGGTGGTATATGGCTACACCTTC. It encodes CASSLLTGVVYGYTF. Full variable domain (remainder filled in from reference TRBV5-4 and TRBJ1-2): ETGVTQSPTHLIKTRGQQVTLRCSSQSGHNTVSWYQQALGQGPQFIFQYYREEENGRGNFPPRFSGLQFPNYSSELNVNALELDDSALYLCASSLLTGVVYGYTFGSGTRLTVV.

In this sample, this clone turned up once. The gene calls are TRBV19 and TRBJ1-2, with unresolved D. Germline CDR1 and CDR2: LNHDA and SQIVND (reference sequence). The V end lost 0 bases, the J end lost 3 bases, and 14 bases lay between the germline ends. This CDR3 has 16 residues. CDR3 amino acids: CASSIDLVGGDYGYTF. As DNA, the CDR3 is TGTGCCAGTAGTATAGATCTAGTCGGCGGAGACTATGGCTACACCTTC.

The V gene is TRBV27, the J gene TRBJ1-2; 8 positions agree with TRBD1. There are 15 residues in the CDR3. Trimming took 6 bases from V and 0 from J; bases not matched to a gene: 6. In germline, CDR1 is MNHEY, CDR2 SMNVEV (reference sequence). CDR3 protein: CASRAGGKSNYGYTF. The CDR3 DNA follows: TGTGCCAGCAGGGCAGGGGGCAAATCTAACTATGGCTACACCTTC.

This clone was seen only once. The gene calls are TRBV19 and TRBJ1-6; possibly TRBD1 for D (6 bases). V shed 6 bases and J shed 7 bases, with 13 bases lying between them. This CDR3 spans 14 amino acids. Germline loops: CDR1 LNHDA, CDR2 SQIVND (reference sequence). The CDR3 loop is CASRRTELNSPLHF. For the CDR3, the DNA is TGTGCCAGTAGGCGGACAGAGCTCAATTCACCCCTCCACTTT.

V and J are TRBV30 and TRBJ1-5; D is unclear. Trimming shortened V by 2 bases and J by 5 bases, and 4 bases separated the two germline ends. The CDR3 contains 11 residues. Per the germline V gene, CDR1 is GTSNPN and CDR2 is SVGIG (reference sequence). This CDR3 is CAWSPDQPQHF. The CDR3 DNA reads TGTGCCTGGAGTCCCGATCAGCCCCAGCATTTT. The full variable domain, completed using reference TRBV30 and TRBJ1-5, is SQTIHQWPATLVQPVGSPLSLECTVEGTSNPNLYWYRQAAGRGLQLLFYSVGIGQISSEVPQNLSASRPQDRQFILSSKKLLLSDSGFYLCAWSPDQPQHFGDGTRLSIL.

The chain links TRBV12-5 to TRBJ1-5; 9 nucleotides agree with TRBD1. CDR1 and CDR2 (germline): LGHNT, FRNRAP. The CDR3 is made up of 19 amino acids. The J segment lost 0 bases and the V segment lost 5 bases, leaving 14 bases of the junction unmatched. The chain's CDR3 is CASGPTRTGEGYSNQPQHF. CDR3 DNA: TGTGCTAGTGGTCCGACCAGGACAGGGGAAGGGTATAGCAATCAGCCCCAGCATTTT.

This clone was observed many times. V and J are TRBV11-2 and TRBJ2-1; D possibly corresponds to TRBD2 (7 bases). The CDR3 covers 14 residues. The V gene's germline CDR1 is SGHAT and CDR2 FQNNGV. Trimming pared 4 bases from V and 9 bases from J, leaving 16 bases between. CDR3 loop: CASSSWEGVGEQFF. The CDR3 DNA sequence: TGTGCCAGCAGCTCATGGGAGGGGGTAGGTGAGCAGTTCTTC.

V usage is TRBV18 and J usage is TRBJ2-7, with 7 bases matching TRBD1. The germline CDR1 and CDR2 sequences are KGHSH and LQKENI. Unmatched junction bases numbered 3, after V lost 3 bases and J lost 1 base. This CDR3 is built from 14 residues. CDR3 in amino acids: CASSPPGGSYEQYF. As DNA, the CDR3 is TGTGCCAGCTCACCGCCAGGGGGATCCTACGAGCAGTACTTC. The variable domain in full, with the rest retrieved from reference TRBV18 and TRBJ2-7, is NAGVMQNPRHLVRRRGQEARLRCSPMKGHSHVYWYRQLPEEGLKFMVYLQKENIIDESGMPKERFSAEFPKEGPSILRIQQVVRGDSAAYFCASSPPGGSYEQYFGPGTRLTVT.

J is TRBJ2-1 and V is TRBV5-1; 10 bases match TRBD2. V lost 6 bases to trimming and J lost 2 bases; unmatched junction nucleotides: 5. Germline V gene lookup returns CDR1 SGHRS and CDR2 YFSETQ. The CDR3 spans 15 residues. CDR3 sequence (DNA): TGCGCCAGCACGGTCAGCGGGGGGGCCTACAATGAGCAGTTCTTC. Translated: CASTVSGGAYNEQFF.

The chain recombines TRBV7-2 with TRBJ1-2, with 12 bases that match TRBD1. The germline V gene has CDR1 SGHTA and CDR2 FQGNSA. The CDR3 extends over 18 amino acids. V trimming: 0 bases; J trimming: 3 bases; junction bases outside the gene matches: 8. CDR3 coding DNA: TGTGCCAGCAGCTTAGCCGGGACAGGGGGCGGGTGGTACTATGGCTACACCTTC. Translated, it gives CASSLAGTGGGWYYGYTF.

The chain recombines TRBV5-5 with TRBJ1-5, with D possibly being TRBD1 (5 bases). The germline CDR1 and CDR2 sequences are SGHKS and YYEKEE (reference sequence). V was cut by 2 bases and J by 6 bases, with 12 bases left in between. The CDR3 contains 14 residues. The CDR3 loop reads CASSFRAVAQPQHF. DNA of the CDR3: TGTGCCAGCAGCTTCAGGGCGGTCGCTCAGCCCCAGCATTTT.

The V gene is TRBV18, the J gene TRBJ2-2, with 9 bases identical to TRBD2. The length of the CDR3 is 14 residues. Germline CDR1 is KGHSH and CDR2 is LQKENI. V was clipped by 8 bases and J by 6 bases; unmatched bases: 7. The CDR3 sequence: CASPVASGAGELFF. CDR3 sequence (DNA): TGTGCCAGCCCAGTGGCTAGCGGGGCCGGGGAGCTGTTTTTT. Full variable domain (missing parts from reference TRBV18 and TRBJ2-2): NAGVMQNPRHLVRRRGQEARLRCSPMKGHSHVYWYRQLPEEGLKFMVYLQKENIIDESGMPKERFSAEFPKEGPSILRIQQVVRGDSAAYFCASPVASGAGELFFGEGSRLTVL.